The 29 T cell receptor beta chains presented below share a single source sample, sequenced in a study of shared clonotypes between healthy human individuals. The assay was immunoSEQ multiplex PCR, and TCRdb's table has in-frame clones only and misses some. The repertoire has approximately 2.5 million clones, over 85% of them found once; the top ten carry around 0.14%. Sequenced input: naive CD4+ T cells sorted from blood. The subset was: CD45RA+ positively selected. These receptors were taken from a man younger than 35 in good health.

This rearrangement joins TRBV2 to TRBJ2-7, with 7 positions matching TRBD1. The CDR3 spans 13 residues. J gave up 3 bases and V 6 bases, and 5 bases lay outside the gene matches. Germline V gene data show CDR1 as SNHLY and CDR2 as FYNNEI. Here the CDR3 reads CASSAQGRYEQYF. CDR3 bases: TGTGCCAGCAGCGCACAGGGGCGCTACGAGCAGTACTTC. Drawing the rest from reference TRBV2 and TRBJ2-7, the complete variable domain is EPEVTQTPSHQVTQMGQEVILRCVPISNHLYFYWYRQILGQKVEFLVSFYNNEISEKSEIFDDQFSVERPDGSNFTLKIRSTKLEDSAMYFCASSAQGRYEQYFGPGTRLTVT.

CDR3 in DNA: TGTGCCAGCAGTCCGCTTTTTGTTAGGGATCGTGGCTACACCTTC. As protein: CASSPLFVRDRGYTF. The chain carries TRBV28 and TRBJ1-2; D not resolved. Trimming pared 5 bases from V and 7 bases from J, leaving 20 bases between. Germline loops: CDR1 MDHEN, CDR2 SYDVKM. The CDR3 contains 15 residues.

The J gene is TRBJ1-2, the V gene TRBV7-6; no reliable D call. V gave up 0 bases and J gave up 4 bases, with 9 bases separating them. Germline CDR1 SGHVS, CDR2 FNYEAQ. CDR3 length: 14 residues. The CDR3 nucleotides are TGTGCCAGCAGCTTAGCGCCGGGCTCCTATGGCTACACCTTC. Protein product: CASSLAPGSYGYTF.

The V gene is TRBV7-2, the J gene TRBJ2-5, with 8 bases fitting TRBD2. Germline loops: CDR1 SGHTA, CDR2 FQGNSA. Trimming at V came to 2 bases and at J to 11 bases, leaving 16 bases not matched to a gene. The CDR3 contains 16 residues. Written as DNA, the CDR3 is TGTGCCAGCAGCTTAACGAGCGGGAGTGGGCCTAGGGAGCAGTACTTC. Translation: CASSLTSGSGPREQYF.

V gene TRBV7-2 combines with J gene TRBJ1-2; D gene ambiguous. This CDR3 region has 12 residues. Germline V lookup: CDR1 SGHTA, CDR2 FQGNSA. V was cut by 6 bases and J by 7 bases, with 12 bases left in between. CDR3 in DNA: TGTGCCAGCAGTCGGTCCCTCGGTGGCTACACCTTC. This codes for CASSRSLGGYTF.

This clone was seen a handful of times. V usage is TRBV2 and J usage is TRBJ2-2; D perhaps matches TRBD1 (6 bases). The germline V gene encodes CDR1 SNHLY and CDR2 FYNNEI. Trimming stripped 4 bases from V and 7 bases from J, with 13 bases between. The CDR3 is 14 residues long. For the CDR3, the DNA is TGTGCCAGCAGTGTGGACAGCCCGAGCGGGGAGCTGTTTTTT. Protein: CASSVDSPSGELFF.

This clone was detected only once. V gene TRBV29-1 combines with J gene TRBJ1-1, with unresolved D. CDR1 and CDR2 (germline): SQVTM, ANQGSEA. V lost 2 bases to trimming and J lost 4 bases, with 8 bases between them. The CDR3 sequence is 12 residues long. DNA for the CDR3: TGCAGCGTTGAAAAGGGTTCCACTGAAGCTTTCTTT. This codes for CSVEKGSTEAFF.

The chain links TRBV7-8 to TRBJ2-3, with no clear D. V was pared by 3 bases and J by 6 bases, with 10 bases between. The CDR3 totals 13 residues. Germline loops: CDR1 SGHVS, CDR2 FQNEAQ. DNA for the CDR3: TGTGCCAGCAGCTTCAGAGGTTTGGATACGCAGTATTTT. It specifies CASSFRGLDTQYF.

The chain recombines TRBV5-1 with TRBJ1-6; the D gene is possibly TRBD1 (6 bases). Trimming left V 0 bases short and J 0 bases short, with 16 bases between. From germline, CDR1 is SGHRS and CDR2 YFSETQ. The CDR3 has 19 amino acids. Here the CDR3 reads CASSLDTGRTSSYNSPLHF. CDR3 DNA sequence: TGCGCCAGCAGCTTGGATACAGGGCGGACGAGCTCCTATAATTCACCCCTCCACTTT. The complete variable domain, with remaining parts taken from reference TRBV5-1 and TRBJ1-6, reads KAGVTQTPRYLIKTRGQQVTLSCSPISGHRSVSWYQQTPGQGLQFLFEYFSETQRNKGNFPGRFSGRQFSNSRSEMNVSTLELGDSALYLCASSLDTGRTSSYNSPLHFGNGTRLTVT.

The chain carries TRBV10-3 and TRBJ2-5; D may be TRBD1 (5 bases). V was clipped by 5 bases and J by 4 bases, with 11 bases between them. The CDR3 length is 13 residues. Per germline, CDR1 ENHRY and CDR2 SYGVKD. CDR3 protein: CAISPAGRETQYF. In nucleotides, the CDR3 is TGTGCCATCAGTCCGGCAGGGCGAGAGACCCAGTACTTC.

The rearrangement links TRBV5-8 to TRBJ1-2; D is perhaps TRBD1 (5 bases). The V end lost 0 bases, the J end lost 2 bases, and 14 bases lay between the germline ends. Germline CDR1 SGHTS, CDR2 YDEGEE. The CDR3 has 16 residues. CDR3 amino acids: CASSLGQQRGNYGYTF. CDR3 bases: TGTGCCAGCAGCTTGGGACAGCAAAGAGGGAACTATGGCTACACCTTC.

V is TRBV6-5 and J is TRBJ1-2, with a tentative D call TRBD1 (6 bases). The CDR3 is 14 residues long. V lost 0 bases and J 6 bases, leaving 11 bases between the germline ends. CDR1 and CDR2 from the germline V gene are MNHEY and SVGAGI. The CDR3 region has the DNA TGTGCCAGCAGTTACTCGGGGGCCAGGCATGGCTACACCTTC. As protein: CASSYSGARHGYTF.

The chain employs TRBV27 and TRBJ2-7, with unresolved D. The CDR3 is 15 amino acids. Trimming pared 5 bases from V and 4 bases from J, leaving 18 bases between. From germline, CDR1 is MNHEY and CDR2 SMNVEV (reference sequence). The CDR3 DNA reads as TGTGCCAGCAGTATCTCTATCGGCACTTTATACGAGCAGTACTTC. This gives the protein CASSISIGTLYEQYF.

The chain links TRBV27 to TRBJ1-5, with TRBD1 identical over 7 bases. V gave up 8 bases and J gave up 3 bases; unmatched junction bases: 10. Germline loops: CDR1 MNHEY, CDR2 SMNVEV (reference sequence). The CDR3 length is 15 residues. CDR3 nucleotides: TGTGCCAGCCAACACAGGGGCGGTCTCAATCAGCCCCAGCATTTT. Translation: CASQHRGGLNQPQHF.

The rearrangement uses TRBV6-5 and TRBJ2-7, with 7 bases lining up with TRBD1. This CDR3 spans 14 amino acids. With 4 bases clipped from V and 5 bases from J, the junction kept 8 bases outside the gene matches. The germline V gene encodes CDR1 MNHEY and CDR2 SVGAGI. CDR3 protein: CASSFRDSFDEQYF. The CDR3, as DNA: TGTGCCAGCAGTTTTCGGGACAGTTTCGACGAGCAGTACTTC.

V is TRBV6-1 and J is TRBJ1-2; 7 nucleotides line up with TRBD1. The CDR3 covers 13 residues. V was pared by 6 bases and J by 1 base, with 2 bases of the junction left unmatched. The germline gives CDR1 MNHNS, CDR2 SASEGT. CDR3 sequence reads: CASRTGNNYGYTF. CDR3 coding DNA: TGTGCCAGCAGGACAGGGAATAACTATGGCTACACCTTC.

The table lists this clone with a few counts. The rearrangement links TRBV29-1 to TRBJ1-1; 7 bases fit TRBD1. The CDR3 consists of 14 residues. The trim removed 4 bases at V and 5 bases at J, leaving 10 bases unmatched. Germline-derived CDR1 and CDR2 are SQVTM and ANQGSEA. CDR3 DNA sequence: TGCAGCGTTGCCGGAGGAAGGGGGCGAACTGAAGCTTTCTTT. The encoded protein is CSVAGGRGRTEAFF.

V and J are TRBV11-2 and TRBJ2-5; maybe TRBD1 (5 bases). Trimming took off 1 base at V and 2 bases at J, with 11 bases between the two ends. The CDR3 totals 15 residues. Germline CDR1 and CDR2: SGHAT and FQNNGV. CDR3: CASSLGGARQETQYF. The CDR3 nucleotides are TGTGCCAGCAGCTTAGGTGGGGCTCGGCAAGAGACCCAGTACTTC.

The rearrangement links TRBV13 to TRBJ1-1; 8 bases agree with TRBD1. V was pared by 6 bases and J by 5 bases, with 2 bases of the junction left unmatched. Per the germline V gene, CDR1 is PRHDT and CDR2 is FYEKMQ (reference sequence). This CDR3 contains 12 residues. CDR3: CASSRQGTEAFF. The DNA for the CDR3 is TGTGCCAGCAGTCGACAGGGGACTGAAGCTTTCTTT.

The J gene is TRBJ2-5, the V gene TRBV5-1; the match to TRBD1 covers 9 bases. The germline gives CDR1 SGHRS, CDR2 YFSETQ. With 0 bases clipped from V and 5 bases from J, the junction kept 14 bases outside the gene matches. This CDR3 has 18 amino acids. DNA for the CDR3: TGCGCCAGCAGCTTGGGGGCACCGGGACAGGGTTTCGATGAGACCCAGTACTTC. As protein: CASSLGAPGQGFDETQYF.

This clone came up once. V usage is TRBV6-6 and J usage is TRBJ2-7; D perhaps matches TRBD1 (5 bases). Trimming pared 2 bases from V and 5 bases from J, leaving 13 bases between. The CDR3 is 14 residues long. Per the germline V gene, CDR1 is MNHNY and CDR2 is SVGAGI (reference sequence). The CDR3, as DNA: TGTGCCAGCAGTTACCCCCAGGGCGAAAACGAGCAGTACTTC. This gives the protein CASSYPQGENEQYF.

The rearrangement joins TRBV28 to TRBJ2-1, with 9 bases aligning to TRBD1. The germline V gene encodes CDR1 MDHEN and CDR2 SYDVKM. Trimming cost V 5 bases and J 9 bases; bases outside gene matches: 5. The CDR3 is made up of 13 amino acids. CDR3 in DNA: TGTGCCAGCAGTCCCGGGACAGGGCGTGAGCAGTTCTTC. It codes for CASSPGTGREQFF.

The chain carries TRBV27 and TRBJ1-1; D gene unclear. CDR3 size: 18 residues. Germline CDR1 MNHEY, CDR2 SMNVEV (reference sequence). Trimming shortened V by 5 bases and J by 3 bases, and 25 bases separated the two germline ends. The CDR3 protein is CASSPGTGILGGYTEAFF. The DNA for the CDR3 is TGTGCCAGCAGTCCAGGCACCGGGATACTAGGAGGGTACACTGAAGCTTTCTTT.

The chain employs TRBV27 and TRBJ2-7, with D uncertain. The CDR3 extends over 14 amino acids. V lost 0 bases and J 1 base, leaving 7 bases between the germline ends. Per the germline V gene, CDR1 is MNHEY and CDR2 is SMNVEV (reference sequence). The CDR3 is CASSLSGVSYEQYF. The CDR3 DNA reads as TGTGCCAGCAGTTTATCAGGAGTATCCTACGAGCAGTACTTC.

The V and J genes are TRBV2 and TRBJ2-1, with 7 bases lining up with TRBD1. The CDR3 consists of 15 residues. The germline gives CDR1 SNHLY, CDR2 FYNNEI. J lost 2 bases, V lost 6 bases, and 7 bases had no gene match. The CDR3 is CASSDEGAPYNEQFF. Here the CDR3 DNA reads TGTGCCAGCAGCGACGAGGGGGCCCCCTACAATGAGCAGTTCTTC.

The chain employs TRBV10-3 and TRBJ1-5; weak D call: TRBD1 (5 bases). CDR3 length: 14 residues. Germline CDR1 ENHRY, CDR2 SYGVKD. Trimming pared 10 bases from V and 3 bases from J, leaving 16 bases between. The CDR3 DNA reads TGTGCCAGTTCGTCGGGGCAGCTCAATCAGCCCCAGCATTTT. This translates into CASSSGQLNQPQHF.

J is TRBJ2-1 and V is TRBV30; tentative D call: TRBD2 (5 bases). From germline, CDR1 is GTSNPN and CDR2 SVGIG (reference sequence). The length of the CDR3 is 17 residues. The V end lost 1 base, the J end lost 7 bases, and 23 bases lay between the germline ends. The CDR3, as DNA: TGTGCCTGGAGTGGATCAAGGACTTTCCCGATTCGAAATGAGCAGTTCTTC. Protein sequence: CAWSGSRTFPIRNEQFF.

The chain has TRBV9 and TRBJ2-5, with 14 bases that match TRBD2. Losses at the gene ends were 4 bases for V and 8 bases for J; bases not matched to a gene: 7. Germline CDR1 reads SGDLS; CDR2 reads YYNGEE. The CDR3 totals 15 residues. The CDR3: CASSPRTSGGPTQYF. The CDR3 DNA sequence: TGTGCCAGCAGCCCAAGGACTAGCGGGGGGCCTACCCAGTACTTC.

V and J are TRBV11-2 and TRBJ2-3; D might be TRBD2 (6 bases). This CDR3 has 19 residues. Trimming removed 1 base at V and 0 bases at J, with 20 bases between. The germline V gene encodes CDR1 SGHAT and CDR2 FQNNGV. The CDR3 nucleotides read TGTGCCAGCAGCTTAGGGAAAAGGGGACTCCTTATTAGCACAGATACGCAGTATTTT. It yields the protein CASSLGKRGLLISTDTQYF. The full variable domain, with the rest looked up from reference TRBV11-2 and TRBJ2-3, is EAGVAQSPRYKIIEKRQSVAFWCNPISGHATLYWYQQILGQGPKLLIQFQNNGVVDDSQLPKDRFSAERLKGVDSTLKIQPAKLEDSAVYLCASSLGKRGLLISTDTQYFGPGTRLTVL.